This T cell receptor beta chain was sequenced for a study of blood T cell repertoires in COVID-19. Study at large: Researchers got acute and convalescent COVID-19 samples from the United States, Italy and Spain. T cells, B-cell-depleted T cells, or PBMCs supplied cDNA or gDNA.

Authors' data handling: How many nucleated cells were present was estimated from reference gene primer amplification. Some clones are missing from TCRdb's copy, which holds only in-frame ones; the method was immunoSEQ multiplex PCR. The V and J calls and the clone size are those of that table, but D and trimming were determined from the DNA. The profile shows around 140,000 clones, more than 70% of them singletons. The receptor was isolated from a man aged 60 to 69 with acute or convalescent COVID-19. Sequences were obtained from peripheral blood.

The CDR3 loop is CASSLLLAGATRYNEQFF. The CDR3 DNA sequence: TGTGCCAGCAGCCTTTTACTAGCGGGGGCAACCCGCTACAATGAGCAGTTCTTC. The chain carries TRBV3-1 (or the pseudogene TRBV3-2) and TRBJ2-1, with 11 bases identical to TRBD2. There are 18 residues in the CDR3. Germline V gives CDR1 LGHDT, CDR2 YNNKEL (reference sequence). Germline trimming cut 4 bases from V and 3 bases from J; bases unmatched to any gene: 11.